The rows below give T cell receptor beta chains drawn from one sample of a study of cytotoxic CD8 clonotypes in ibrutinib-treated CLL. Assay: immunoSEQ multiplex PCR; the TCRdb copy retains only in-frame clones and omits some. The sample has nearly 300,000 clones, approximately 76% seen once; the top ten hold about 5.3%. The starting material was PBMCs, obtained at disease progression, from a patient treated with ibrutinib. Receptor source: a human donor with chronic lymphocytic leukemia. The CDR3 runs from the conserved cysteine through the conserved F or W. The D gene is left open where the match is weak. Clone size is given for some rows only: seen once, a few or many times, or a class if the clone is expanded.

J: TRBJ2-1
V: TRBV29-1
size: .
D: .
CDR3: CSVVGRSYNEQFF
DNA: TGCAGCGTTGTGGGGCGCAGCTACAATGAGCAGTTCTTC

J: TRBJ2-5
V: TRBV12-5
size: many
D: .
CDR3: CASGIVGTQYF
DNA: TGTGCTAGTGGAATAGTTGGGACCCAGTACTTC

J: TRBJ2-7
V: TRBV5-6
size: .
D: .
CDR3: CASSHMPPPGPSSYEQYF
DNA: TGTGCCAGCAGCCATATGCCACCTCCAGGCCCTAGCTCCTACGAGCAGTACTTC

J: TRBJ2-3
V: TRBV5-8
size: once
D: TRBD2
CDR3: CASRLGLAGGFQADTQYF
DNA: TGTGCCAGCAGATTGGGACTAGCGGGAGGGTTTCAAGCAGATACGCAGTATTTT

J: TRBJ1-4
V: TRBV10-3
size: .
D: TRBD1
CDR3: CAISAGTGGKKLFF
DNA: TGTGCCATCAGTGCCGGGACAGGGGGGAAAAAACTGTTTTTT

J: TRBJ1-2
V: TRBV5-1
size: .
D: .
CDR3: CASRRPGRYPANYGYTF
DNA: TGCGCCAGCAGAAGGCCCGGACGTTACCCAGCTAACTATGGCTACACCTTC

J: TRBJ2-3
V: TRBV6-1
size: .
D: TRBD2
CDR3: CASSEIAGMDTQYF
DNA: TGTGCCAGCAGTGAAATAGCGGGCATGGATACGCAGTATTTT

J: TRBJ2-3
V: TRBV2
size: .
D: .
CDR3: CASSAGMVPDTQYF
DNA: TGTGCCAGCAGCGCCGGAATGGTCCCAGATACGCAGTATTTT

J: TRBJ1-2
V: TRBV19
size: .
D: .
CDR3: CASSIGGAYGYTF
DNA: TGTGCCAGTAGTATTGGCGGGGCCTATGGCTACACCTTC

J: TRBJ2-2
V: TRBV19
size: .
D: .
CDR3: CASTSLLMNTGELFF
DNA: TGTGCCAGCACTTCCCTCTTAATGAACACCGGGGAGCTGTTTTTT

J: TRBJ1-2
V: TRBV5-1
size: few
D: .
CDR3: CASSPLTGAGYTF
DNA: TGCGCCAGCAGCCCGTTGACAGGCGCGGGCTACACCTTC

J: TRBJ2-3
V: TRBV6-1
size: many
D: TRBD2
CDR3: CASRVAGRDTQYF
DNA: TGTGCCAGCAGGGTAGCGGGGAGGGATACGCAGTATTTT

J: TRBJ2-2
V: TRBV19
size: .
D: .
CDR3: CASTLTAGDGELFF
DNA: TGTGCCAGTACTCTTACCGCGGGTGACGGGGAGCTGTTTTTT

J: TRBJ2-7
V: TRBV5-1
size: .
D: TRBD1
CDR3: CASGRDSGGYEQYF
DNA: TGCGCCAGCGGCCGGGACAGCGGAGGCTACGAGCAGTACTTC

J: TRBJ2-7
V: TRBV20-1
size: .
D: .
CDR3: CSASTYEQYF
DNA: TGCAGTGCTTCAACCTACGAGCAGTACTTC

J: TRBJ2-1
V: TRBV9
size: .
D: .
CDR3: CASSAGWVSYNEQFF
DNA: TGTGCCAGCAGCGCCGGGTGGGTCTCCTACAATGAGCAGTTCTTC

J: TRBJ1-3
V: TRBV5-1
size: .
D: .
CDR3: CASRGVLSGNTIYF
DNA: TGCGCCAGCCGAGGGGTTCTCTCTGGAAACACCATATATTTT

J: TRBJ2-7
V: TRBV7-6
size: .
D: .
CDR3: CASSPLGGLGEQYF
DNA: TGTGCCAGCAGCCCACTGGGGGGTCTAGGGGAGCAGTACTTC

J: TRBJ2-3
V: TRBV11-2
size: .
D: .
CDR3: CASSPRVAAQYF
DNA: TGTGCCAGCAGCCCCCGCGTGGCGGCGCAGTATTTT

J: TRBJ2-2
V: TRBV9
size: .
D: TRBD2
CDR3: CASSVRLARDTGELFF
DNA: TGTGCCAGCAGCGTCCGACTAGCGCGAGACACCGGGGAGCTGTTTTTT

J: TRBJ2-7
V: TRBV7-6
size: .
D: TRBD1
CDR3: CASSVGTGPYEQYF
DNA: TGTGCCAGCAGCGTCGGGACAGGCCCCTACGAGCAGTACTTC

J: TRBJ2-2
V: TRBV6-5
size: once
D: TRBD1
CDR3: CASSFTGGTGELFF
DNA: TGTGCCAGCAGTTTTACAGGGGGCACCGGGGAGCTGTTTTTT

J: TRBJ2-1
V: TRBV11-3
size: .
D: TRBD1
CDR3: CASSRTGAPYNEQFF
DNA: TGTGCCAGCAGCCGGACAGGAGCCCCTTACAATGAGCAGTTCTTC

J: TRBJ2-3
V: TRBV29-1
size: .
D: .
CDR3: CSVELGISVVDTQYF
DNA: TGCAGCGTTGAATTGGGGATCTCCGTGGTAGATACGCAGTATTTT

J: TRBJ2-1
V: TRBV10-3
size: .
D: .
CDR3: CAISESIWEQFF
DNA: TGTGCCATCAGTGAGTCAATTTGGGAGCAGTTCTTC

J: TRBJ2-1
V: TRBV7-3
size: .
D: .
CDR3: CASSGGGDEQFF
DNA: TGTGCCAGCAGTGGTGGGGGCGATGAGCAGTTCTTC

J: TRBJ1-1
V: TRBV6-5
size: .
D: .
CDR3: CASSPRGGTEAFF
DNA: TGTGCCAGCAGTCCGAGGGGTGGCACTGAAGCTTTCTTT

J: TRBJ2-7
V: TRBV4-1
size: .
D: .
CDR3: CASSQDKPGPQYF
DNA: TGCGCCAGCAGCCAAGATAAGCCGGGACCGCAGTACTTC